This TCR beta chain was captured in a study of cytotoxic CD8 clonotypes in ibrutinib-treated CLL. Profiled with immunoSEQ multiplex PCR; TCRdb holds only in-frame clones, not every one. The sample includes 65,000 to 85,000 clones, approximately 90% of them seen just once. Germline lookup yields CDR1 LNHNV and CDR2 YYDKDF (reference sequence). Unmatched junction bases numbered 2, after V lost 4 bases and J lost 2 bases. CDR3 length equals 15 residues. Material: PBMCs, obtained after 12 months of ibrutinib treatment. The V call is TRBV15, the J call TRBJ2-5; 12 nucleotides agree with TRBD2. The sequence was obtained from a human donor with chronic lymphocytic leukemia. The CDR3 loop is CATSIGLAGQETQYF. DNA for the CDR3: TGTGCCACCAGCATAGGACTAGCGGGACAAGAGACCCAGTACTTC.